These 20 T cell receptor beta chains were all obtained from the same sample, sequenced in a study of resident and recirculating memory T cells in vitiligo. The table came from immunoSEQ multiplex PCR; TCRdb's copy has only in-frame clones and leaves some out. The sample gives fewer than 80,000 clones, more than 85% of which show up once; less than 5% is in the top ten. The source material was blood. Receptors were obtained from a male donor with vitiligo.

This clone was seen just once. V usage is TRBV7-8 and J usage is TRBJ1-1; 8 positions match TRBD1. The germline V gene has CDR1 SGHVS and CDR2 FQNEAQ. The CDR3 runs to 14 residues. The V segment lost 2 bases and the J segment 8 bases; nucleotides outside the gene matches: 7. The CDR3 sequence is CASSLLDRGREAFF. CDR3 DNA: TGTGCCAGCAGCTTACTCGACAGGGGCCGGGAAGCTTTCTTT.

The CDR3: CASSGTGEGYTF. The CDR3 DNA sequence: TGTGCCAGCAGCGGAACAGGGGAAGGCTACACCTTC. The chain couples TRBV9 to TRBJ1-2; 7 bases line up with TRBD1. CDR1 and CDR2 (germline): SGDLS, YYNGEE. The CDR3 extends over 12 amino acids. V trimming: 3 bases; J trimming: 8 bases; junction bases outside the gene matches: 4.

The CDR3 sequence is CASSYSTSGVYNEQFF. CDR3 nucleotide sequence: TGTGCCAGCAGTTACTCGACTAGCGGGGTTTACAATGAGCAGTTCTTC. The chain joins TRBV6-6 to TRBJ2-1; 11 bases align to TRBD2. The junction had 2 bases not matched to a gene; V was cut back by 0 bases and J by 4 bases. The CDR3 loop spans 16 amino acids. Germline-derived CDR1 and CDR2 are MNHNY and SVGAGI (reference sequence).

This clone showed up just a few times. The CDR3 sequence is CASRSGGNSPLHF. CDR3 nucleotide sequence: TGTGCCAGCAGATCTGGGGGGAATTCACCCCTCCACTTT. The gene calls are TRBV27 and TRBJ1-6; a weak D match, TRBD1 (5 bases). V lost 6 bases to trimming and J lost 7 bases, with 10 bases between them. The CDR3 contains 13 residues. Germline V gives CDR1 MNHEY, CDR2 SMNVEV (reference sequence).

The rearrangement links TRBV5-4 to TRBJ1-6; no clear D gene. This CDR3 contains 17 residues. Germline-derived CDR1 and CDR2 are SGHNT and YYREEE (reference sequence). The V and J ends lost 1 base and 2 bases respectively, with 13 bases between them. CDR3: CASSLFSPRAYNSPLHF. The CDR3 region has the DNA TGTGCCAGCAGCTTGTTCTCCCCACGCGCCTATAATTCACCCCTCCACTTT.

The rearrangement joins TRBV19 to TRBJ1-6, with D unclear. This CDR3 comprises 13 residues. Germline-derived CDR1 and CDR2 are LNHDA and SQIVND (reference sequence). V lost 5 bases and J 14 bases, leaving 16 bases between the germline ends. In DNA, the CDR3 is TGTGCCAGTAGTCAAGGCCCGGAGGGTGCCCTCCACTTT. This encodes CASSQGPEGALHF. Full variable domain (outside the CDR3, taken from reference TRBV19 and TRBJ1-6): DGGITQSPKYLFRKEGQNVTLSCEQNLNHDAMYWYRQDPGQGLRLIYYSQIVNDFQKGDIAEGYSVSREKKESFPLTVTSAQKNPTAFYLCASSQGPEGALHFGNGTRLTVT.

The rearrangement joins TRBV11-2 to TRBJ2-3, with 8 bases that match TRBD1. Germline V lookup: CDR1 SGHAT, CDR2 FQNNGV. The CDR3 covers 16 residues. J gave up 1 base and V 1 base, and 4 bases lay outside the gene matches. The CDR3 is CASSLGPGGGTDTQYF. The CDR3 region has the DNA TGTGCCAGCAGCTTAGGGCCAGGGGGCGGCACAGATACGCAGTATTTT.

The chain recombines TRBV4-3 with TRBJ1-3; D is perhaps TRBD1 (5 bases). Between the trimmed V and J ends, which lost 0 bases and 0 bases, there was a span of 9 bases. The germline V gene has CDR1 LGHNA and CDR2 YSLEER. This CDR3 is built from 16 residues. DNA for the CDR3: TGCGCCAGCAGCCAAGATTTCAGGGACTCTGGAAACACCATATATTTT. Amino acids: CASSQDFRDSGNTIYF.

In this sample, this clone turned up a few times. The chain recombines TRBV7-2 with TRBJ1-2; TRBD1 matches at 7 bases. Germline CDR1 SGHTA, CDR2 FQGNSA. V lost 1 base to trimming and J lost 8 bases; unmatched junction nucleotides: 4. The CDR3 runs to 13 residues. CDR3 nucleotides: TGTGCCAGCAGCTTAGAGACAGGGTTCGGCTACACCTTC. This codes for CASSLETGFGYTF.

The chain couples TRBV11-3 to TRBJ2-1, with 8 bases lining up with TRBD1. The CDR3 length is 16 residues. Germline assignment: CDR1 SGHNT and CDR2 YENEEA. V lost 5 bases and J lost 8; bases outside the gene matches: 14. This CDR3 is CASSRGTGGFADEQFF. CDR3 sequence (DNA): TGTGCCAGCAGCCGAGGGACAGGAGGGTTTGCGGATGAGCAGTTCTTC.

V usage is TRBV25-1 and J usage is TRBJ1-1, with D tentatively TRBD1 (5 bases). The V gene lost 6 bases and the J gene lost 4 bases, with 27 bases spanning the gap. The CDR3 length is 18 residues. The germline V gene has CDR1 MGHDK and CDR2 SYGVNS. CDR3 sequence: CASRPSLRAGKESTEAFF. The CDR3 DNA reads as TGTGCCAGCAGGCCCTCTCTAAGGGCAGGGAAAGAGAGCACTGAAGCTTTCTTT.

The rearrangement uses TRBV19 and TRBJ1-5; tentatively, D is TRBD1 (5 bases). The germline CDR1 and CDR2 sequences are LNHDA and SQIVND (reference sequence). Trimming shortened V by 4 bases and J by 1 base, and 5 bases separated the two germline ends. CDR3 length: 13 amino acids. The CDR3: CASSTGSNQPQHF. The CDR3 DNA sequence: TGTGCCAGTAGTACAGGGAGCAATCAGCCCCAGCATTTT.

The chain links TRBV19 to TRBJ2-3, with a weak D call TRBD1 (5 bases). The CDR3 totals 15 residues. V was cut by 3 bases and J by 0 bases, with 10 bases left in between. Germline V gives CDR1 LNHDA, CDR2 SQIVND (reference sequence). CDR3 protein: CASSIAAGSTDTQYF. In DNA, the CDR3 is TGTGCCAGTAGTATCGCAGCAGGGAGCACAGATACGCAGTATTTT.

The chain employs TRBV7-2 and TRBJ2-3; maybe TRBD2 (6 bases). Deletions cut 5 bases from V and 3 bases from J, with 15 bases between. The length of the CDR3 is 15 residues. Germline CDR1 and CDR2: SGHTA and FQGNSA. CDR3 sequence reads: CASSRSSRGTDTQYF. Here the CDR3 DNA reads TGTGCCAGCAGCCGGAGTTCCCGGGGGACAGATACGCAGTATTTT.

The chain links TRBV13 to TRBJ2-1; D uncertain. The CDR3 has 14 residues. In germline, CDR1 is PRHDT, CDR2 FYEKMQ (reference sequence). Between the trimmed V and J ends, which lost 2 bases and 0 bases, there was a span of 5 bases. As DNA, the CDR3 is TGTGCCAGCAGCTTAAAAGCCTCCTACAATGAGCAGTTCTTC. Encoded protein: CASSLKASYNEQFF.

This clone was counted a few times. The rearrangement uses TRBV10-2 and TRBJ2-7; TRBD1 matches at 11 bases. The junction had 2 bases not matched to a gene; V was cut back by 0 bases and J by 1 base. This CDR3 is built from 16 residues. Germline V gene sequence: CDR1 WSHSY, CDR2 SAAADI. CDR3 in amino acids: CASSESGTGGSYEQYF. DNA for the CDR3: TGCGCCAGCAGTGAGTCGGGGACAGGGGGTTCCTACGAGCAGTACTTC.

This clone appeared a single time. The chain couples TRBV28 to TRBJ1-2, with TRBD1 matching over 12 bases. The CDR3 runs to 17 residues. CDR1 is MDHEN and CDR2 is SYDVKM in the germline V gene. J lost 2 bases, V lost 4 bases, and 8 bases had no gene match. The CDR3 protein is CASSSSGTGGANYGYTF. The CDR3 DNA follows: TGTGCCAGCAGTTCCTCCGGGACAGGGGGCGCGAACTATGGCTACACCTTC.

This chain links TRBV19 with TRBJ2-1; TRBD2 is a possible D gene (6 bases). Trimming left V 10 bases short and J 7 bases short, with 14 bases between. The length of the CDR3 is 12 residues. Germline V gene data show CDR1 as LNHDA and CDR2 as SQIVND (reference sequence). The CDR3 sequence: CATGTAGNEQFF. The CDR3 bases are TGTGCCACTGGGACGGCGGGGAATGAGCAGTTCTTC.

The chain employs TRBV27 and TRBJ1-2; 9 bases fit TRBD1. The germline gives CDR1 MNHEY, CDR2 SMNVEV (reference sequence). This CDR3 is 13 amino acids long. V lost 4 bases, J lost 5 bases, and 2 bases stayed unmatched. CDR3 in DNA: TGTGCCAGCAGTTCAGGACAGGGGTATGGCTACACCTTC. Its translation: CASSSGQGYGYTF.

The table lists this clone with a count of one. The chain combines TRBV13 with TRBJ2-1, with 9 nucleotides matching TRBD1. The CDR3 extends over 15 amino acids. CDR1 and CDR2 (germline): PRHDT, FYEKMQ (reference sequence). The junction had 6 bases not matched to a gene; V was cut back by 6 bases and J by 3 bases. The CDR3 bases are TGTGCCAGCAGTCTGGGGGACAGGGACTACAATGAGCAGTTCTTC. Translation gives CASSLGDRDYNEQFF.